The 8 T cell receptor beta chains below come from one sample, sequenced in a study of blood T cell repertoires in COVID-19. Clones were sequenced by immunoSEQ multiplex PCR, and TCRdb holds only the in-frame ones, with some missing. The sample yields 200,000 to 250,000 clones, roughly 85% seen once. Sequencing was carried out using peripheral blood. All receptors derive from a middle-aged man with acute or convalescent COVID-19.

As DNA, the CDR3 is TGTGCCAGCAGCGGCTGGGGGGGGAACGGCTATGGCTACACCTTC. Its translation is CASSGWGGNGYGYTF. V and J are TRBV9 and TRBJ1-2, with D possibly TRBD1 on 5 matching bases. Trimming left V 3 bases short and J 4 bases short, with 16 bases between. The length of the CDR3 is 15 residues. CDR1 is SGDLS and CDR2 is YYNGEE in the germline V gene.

The rearrangement links TRBV6-1 to TRBJ1-6; a possible D gene is TRBD1 (5 bases). Between the trimmed V and J ends, which lost 6 bases and 7 bases, there was a span of 7 bases. CDR3 size: 12 residues. Looked up from germline, CDR1 is MNHNS and CDR2 is SASEGT. In nucleotides, the CDR3 is TGTGCCAGCAGAGACAGCAATTCACCCCTCCACTTT. It encodes CASRDSNSPLHF.

V is TRBV30 and J is TRBJ2-3, with D tentatively TRBD2 (6 bases). Germline loops: CDR1 GTSNPN, CDR2 SVGIG (reference sequence). The CDR3 is made up of 13 amino acids. Trimming cost V 2 bases and J 3 bases, with 9 bases left between them. The CDR3 is CAWSPGGTDTQYF. CDR3 in DNA: TGTGCCTGGAGTCCCGGGGGAACAGATACGCAGTATTTT.

V gene TRBV9 combines with J gene TRBJ2-1; 9 bases match TRBD2. The V segment lost 5 bases and the J segment 2 bases; nucleotides outside the gene matches: 5. The CDR3 loop spans 15 amino acids. CDR1 is SGDLS and CDR2 is YYNGEE in the germline V gene. In nucleotides, the CDR3 is TGTGCCAGCAGTGCTAGCGGGGTAGCCTACAATGAGCAGTTCTTC. It codes for CASSASGVAYNEQFF.

This chain uses TRBV5-6 with TRBJ1-1; possibly TRBD1 for D (5 bases). Trimming stripped 1 base from V and 6 bases from J, with 13 bases between. This CDR3 is built from 14 residues. Germline loops: CDR1 SGHDT, CDR2 YYEEEE. The CDR3 nucleotides read TGTGCCAGCAGCTTGCCGCAGGGCGGCCCTGAAGCTTTCTTT. This sequence encodes CASSLPQGGPEAFF.

The chain couples TRBV10-3 to TRBJ2-3; 7 nucleotides match TRBD1. The CDR3 totals 13 residues. Germline CDR1 reads ENHRY; CDR2 reads SYGVKD. J lost 8 bases, V lost 5 bases, and 7 bases had no gene match. The chain's CDR3 is CAISSTGEGTQYF. CDR3 bases: TGTGCCATCAGTTCTACAGGGGAAGGTACGCAGTATTTT.

About this clone itself: The junction departs from germline at one end; a sequencing error may be responsible. The CDR3 DNA reads as TGCGCCAGCAGCCAAGATAGCATTCAGCCCCAGCATTTT. Translated, it gives CASSQDSIQPQHF. The chain joins TRBV4-1 to TRBJ1-5; no clear D. CDR3 length equals 13 residues. Germline CDR1 MGHRA, CDR2 YSYEKL.

A note on this clone: The junction departs from the called germline gene at one end, perhaps through a read error. The gene calls are TRBV28 and TRBJ2-4, with D tentatively TRBD2 (6 bases). Germline-derived CDR1 and CDR2 are MDHEN and SYDVKM. This CDR3 has 11 amino acids. CDR3 amino acids: CASSVGTGWHF. The DNA for the CDR3 is TGTGCCAGCAGCGTGGGGACTGGGTGGCACTTC.